The clone carrying this T cell receptor (beta chain) was counted between two and nine times. The record originates from a study of T cells after posttransplantation cyclophosphamide. Here immunoSEQ multiplex PCR was the method, and the copy in TCRdb shows in-frame clones only, minus some. The sample gives some 13,000 clones, 65% to 85% of which show up once; approximately 1.2% is in the top ten. V was pared by 4 bases and J by 3 bases, with 8 bases of the junction left unmatched. CDR1 is SGHVS, CDR2 FQNEAQ, per germline. The CDR3 extends over 16 amino acids. This clonotype originated in a man aged 50-59 years. The V call is TRBV7-8, the J call TRBJ2-1; TRBD1 aligns across 8 bases. The sample comprised memory CD4+ T cells sorted from PBMCs. Here the CDR3 DNA reads TGTGCCAGCAGCTCCATCCGGGACAGGAACTACAATGAGCAGTTCTTC. Encoded protein: CASSSIRDRNYNEQFF.